The subject of this entry is one T cell receptor beta chain. These data originate in a study of blood T cell repertoires in COVID-19. On the study more broadly: There were acute and convalescent COVID-19 samples, and they came from the United States, Italy and Spain. Sources were T cells, B-cell-depleted T cells, or PBMCs; the material itself was cDNA or gDNA.

The CDR3 is 14 amino acids. CDR1 and CDR2 (germline): LNHNV, YYDKDF (reference sequence). V was clipped by 8 bases and J by 0 bases; unmatched bases: 6. Per the original data handling: Amplification of reference gene primers was used by the study to estimate nucleated cell counts. TCRdb's table, derived via immunoSEQ multiplex PCR, lists solely in-frame clones and lacks some. D and trimming come from the DNA, and the V and J calls and clone size come from that table. The table includes under 300,000 clones, 75% to 85% detected once. Sequenced: peripheral blood. The chain uses TRBV15 and TRBJ2-7; TRBD2 matches at 8 bases. The clonotype comes from an older woman with active or convalescent COVID-19. CDR3 residues: CATQAGADSYEQYF. The CDR3 nucleotides are TGTGCCACCCAAGCGGGGGCCGACTCCTACGAGCAGTACTTC. Filled out from reference TRBV15 and TRBJ2-7, the complete variable domain reads DAMVIQNPRYQVTQFGKPVTLSCSQTLNHNVMYWYQQKSSQAPKLLFHYYDKDFNNEADTPDNFQSRRPNTSFCFLDIRSPGLGDTAMYLCATQAGADSYEQYFGPGTRLTVT.